This T cell receptor (beta chain) was recorded in a study of blood T cell repertoires in COVID-19 (dated by TCRdb to about 2020). Broadly, across the study: The collaborator samples originated in the United States, Italy and Spain and spanned the acute and convalescent phases of COVID-19. The prospective study material was composed of cDNA or gDNA derived from T cells, B-cell-depleted T cells, or PBMCs. Subjects who had been exposed to COVID-19, were actively infected with it, or had recovered from it provided the deeply sampled blood TCRbeta repertoires that made up the dataset. A freely available public database, intended as a resource for researchers studying the immune response to SARS-CoV-2, is where the repertoires were released. The samples were drawn from the first 160 participants of the ongoing ImmuneRACE study and from 1,200 or so subjects provided by 6 global collaborators. A de-identified subject ID, COVID-19 status, age in years and sex were almost always included in the sample metadata. Where available, HLA class I and class II types were taken from metadata supplied by the sample provider and were not determined by assay-based typing.

Turning to this clone: Its specific antigen is unknown. Base qualities are not provided; no much larger clone lies one nucleotide away.

Counted from cysteine to phenylalanine, this CDR3 has 17 amino acids. The CDR3 DNA has 51 bases and is translated from base 1. The germline V gene gives CDR1 as SGHTA and CDR2 as FQGNSA. Trimming leaves V shorter by 1 base and J shorter by 6 bases, with the junction holding 9 bases beyond the gene matches. Whole blood was collected in K2EDTA tubes by collaborating institutions according to the institutions' own protocols. For TCRbeta analysis, collaborator samples were shipped as frozen whole blood, as isolated PBMCs, or as DNA extracted from either sample type. The investigation overall reported the following: The quantity of clinical and demographic metadata differed by source and by participant and was supplied without curation.

TCRbeta CDR3 regions were amplified from genomic DNA by means of the immunoSEQ Assay, a bias-controlled multiplex PCR. The authors' pipeline ran thus. The number of nucleated cells in each sample was estimated by amplification of reference gene primers within the assay. To quantify the absolute abundance of each unique TCRbeta CDR3 rearrangement, sequence reads were collapsed and filtered. For each sample, productive Simpson clonality was calculated by taking the square root of Simpson's diversity index across productive rearrangements. The immuneACCESS repertoire file appears here via TCRdb, limited to in-frame rearrangements. These files lack a portion of the clones; in checked studies, under half of the deficit traces to unresolved V genes, and the cause of the others is not known. V, J and clone size are taken as reported in that table, and D and trimming were inferred from the DNA itself. The sample has around 180,000 clones on record, around 85% of them singletons. The ten largest clones add up to around 10% of the sample.

Sequencing was performed on peripheral blood. Recombination linked TRBV7-2 to TRBJ2-1, with TRBD2 matching 10 junction bases. The source of this sequence is a woman older than 75 with acute or convalescent COVID-19. Here is the DNA: TGTGCCAGCAGCTTAGAAGGGGTAGCTAGCGGGGGCAATGAGCAGTTCTTC. This gives the protein CASSLEGVASGGNEQFF.